This T cell receptor beta chain was recovered during a study of blood T cell repertoires in COVID-19. Study at large: COVID-19 samples collected from the United States, Italy and Spain covered acute and convalescent phases.

Trimming removed 3 bases at V and 6 bases at J, with 20 bases between. Germline values: CDR1 LNHDA, CDR2 SQIVND (reference sequence). There are 16 residues in the CDR3. Sequencing was performed with immunoSEQ multiplex PCR; in TCRdb, only in-frame clones are kept and a portion is missing. The data contain 100,000 to 150,000 clones, roughly three quarters of them singletons. The sequencing sample was made of peripheral blood. The rearrangement joins TRBV19 to TRBJ1-1; the D gene is possibly TRBD1 (6 bases). This clonotype originated in a man aged 40-49 years with active or convalescent COVID-19. The CDR3 coding sequence is TGTGCCAGTAGTATCGGGGTGCAGGGGTCAGGGTCTGAAGCTTTCTTT. Amino acid sequence: CASSIGVQGSGSEAFF.